This T cell receptor beta chain was identified during a study of blood T cell repertoires in COVID-19. Study information: Whether acute or convalescent, the COVID-19 samples came from the United States, Italy and Spain. In each case, the material was cDNA or gDNA derived from T cells, B-cell-depleted T cells, or PBMCs.

TCRdb keeps only in-frame clones here, not all; method: immunoSEQ multiplex PCR. The data contain roughly 150,000 clones, around four fifths of them seen just once; the ten biggest clones take up approximately 2.6%. Followed over time, Seattle patients had been enrolled while infection was active. V was shortened by 7 bases and J by 3 bases, with 22 bases between the two germline ends. The CDR3 extends over 16 amino acids. Germline CDR1 SQVTM, CDR2 ANQGSEA. This rearrangement joins TRBV29-1 to TRBJ2-1; the D gene is possibly TRBD1 (5 bases). The sample taken for sequencing was peripheral blood. The TCR comes from a woman older than 75 with COVID-19, enrolled during active disease. In DNA form, the CDR3 reads TGCAGCGGTAAAGGGTCTCAGGCAGGGCTCTACAATGAGCAGTTCTTC. The encoded protein is CSGKGSQAGLYNEQFF.